Below are 32 T cell receptor beta chains sequenced from a single sample in a study of blood T cell repertoires in COVID-19. Produced via immunoSEQ multiplex PCR; TCRdb's table is partial and in-frame only. There are 180,000 or so clones in the sample; roughly 81% occur only once, and 9.5% to 11% lies in the top ten. The sequenced material came from peripheral blood. Source of these receptors: a woman aged 40 to 50 with COVID-19, enrolled during active disease.

The chain couples TRBV4-1 to TRBJ1-1; D gene ambiguous. Trimming took 2 bases from V and 1 from J, leaving 5 bases between them. Germline CDR1 and CDR2: MGHRA and YSYEKL. The CDR3 length is 13 residues. The CDR3 spells CASSQTGNTEAFF. CDR3 nucleotides: TGCGCCAGCAGCCAAACCGGGAACACTGAAGCTTTCTTT.

With regard to this clone: Other DNA sequences of this sample code for an identical CDR3. CDR3 nucleotides: TGTGCCAGCAGTTTGTCTCGGAACACTGAAGCTTTCTTT. Translating gives CASSLSRNTEAFF. The V call is TRBV27, the J call TRBJ1-1, with unresolved D. Trimming took 3 bases from V and 1 from J, leaving 6 bases between them. The length of the CDR3 is 13 residues. Germline CDR1 reads MNHEY; CDR2 reads SMNVEV (reference sequence).

The J gene is TRBJ2-1, the V gene TRBV6-1; 11 positions agree with TRBD2. The CDR3 runs to 18 residues. Germline V gene lookup returns CDR1 MNHNS and CDR2 SASEGT. Unmatched junction bases numbered 10, after V lost 4 bases and J lost 2 bases. The CDR3 coding sequence is TGTGCCAGCAGTGGACGAGGGATAGCGGGGGGGCCCTACAATGAGCAGTTCTTC. Protein: CASSGRGIAGGPYNEQFF.

This sequence joins TRBV5-1 and TRBJ2-7; 11 bases fit TRBD2. The J segment lost 2 bases and the V segment lost 4 bases, leaving 8 bases of the junction unmatched. The germline CDR1 and CDR2 sequences are SGHRS and YFSETQ. CDR3 length: 16 amino acids. CDR3 nucleotides: TGCGCCAGCAGCCCCTCGACTAGCGGGATTCCCTACGAGCAGTACTTC. The encoded protein is CASSPSTSGIPYEQYF.

The rearrangement joins TRBV6-6 to TRBJ2-2, with a possible D match to TRBD2 (6 bases). Deletions cut 6 bases from V and 3 bases from J, with 14 bases between. Germline CDR1 reads MNHNY; CDR2 reads SVGAGI (reference sequence). CDR3 length equals 15 residues. Here the CDR3 DNA reads TGTGCCAGCAGGTTTCGGCGGGGAGACACCGGGGAGCTGTTTTTT. Protein: CASRFRRGDTGELFF.

The chain links TRBV9 to TRBJ2-3; the match to TRBD2 covers 8 bases. Germline V CDR1 and CDR2: SGDLS, YYNGEE. V trimming: 7 bases; J trimming: 2 bases; junction bases outside the gene matches: 3. The CDR3 loop spans 13 amino acids. DNA of the CDR3: TGTGCCAGCGCGCGGGGGGCCACAGATACGCAGTATTTT. Translation gives CASARGATDTQYF.

This chain links TRBV30 with TRBJ1-5, with 8 bases identical to TRBD1. This CDR3 is built from 15 residues. The J segment lost 4 bases and the V segment lost 5 bases, leaving 10 bases of the junction unmatched. The germline V gene has CDR1 GTSNPN and CDR2 SVGIG (reference sequence). The CDR3 nucleotides are TGTGCCTGGTCCAGGACAGGGTCTCGTAATCAGCCCCAGCATTTT. Protein sequence: CAWSRTGSRNQPQHF.

The rearrangement links TRBV27 to TRBJ2-7, with 9 positions matching TRBD2. Germline V lookup: CDR1 MNHEY, CDR2 SMNVEV (reference sequence). This CDR3 has 19 residues. Trimming removed 6 bases from V and 4 bases from J; junction bases left unmatched: 22. In nucleotides, the CDR3 is TGTGCCAGCAGCAAAAATCCACTGCCGGGACTAGCAGAAAATTACGAGCAGTACGTC. Residues: CASSKNPLPGLAENYEQYV.

V and J are TRBV7-2 and TRBJ1-5, with D hard to call. The CDR3 consists of 15 residues. The V end lost 0 bases, the J end lost 7 bases, and 13 bases lay between the germline ends. Germline CDR1 reads SGHTA; CDR2 reads FQGNSA. The CDR3 DNA is TGTGCCAGCAGCTTAGCCAGCCTTGGAGTCCAGCCCCAGCATTTT. Translated: CASSLASLGVQPQHF. Supplemented by reference TRBV7-2 and TRBJ1-5, the full variable domain reads GAGVSQSPSNKVTEKGKDVELRCDPISGHTALYWYRQSLGQGLEFLIYFQGNSAPDKSGLPSDRFSAERTGGSVSTLTIQRTQQEDSAVYLCASSLASLGVQPQHFGDGTRLSIL.

The chain recombines TRBV27 with TRBJ2-7, with 13 positions matching TRBD2. The CDR3 totals 15 residues. The V segment lost 6 bases and the J segment 4 bases; nucleotides outside the gene matches: 6. Germline V gene lookup returns CDR1 MNHEY and CDR2 SMNVEV (reference sequence). As DNA, the CDR3 is TGTGCCAGCAGCTCCTGGACTAGCGGGAGTTACGAGCAGTACTTC. Translating gives CASSSWTSGSYEQYF.

The gene calls are TRBV2 and TRBJ2-3; 9 positions agree with TRBD1. Looked up from germline, CDR1 is SNHLY and CDR2 is FYNNEI. The V gene end was trimmed by 2 bases and the J gene end by 6 bases; junction bases not matched to a gene: 6. The CDR3 has 15 residues. CDR3 amino acids: CASSEYWDRADTQYF. DNA of the CDR3: TGTGCCAGCAGTGAATATTGGGACAGGGCGGATACGCAGTATTTT.

The J gene is TRBJ1-1, the V gene TRBV19, with D perhaps TRBD1 (6 bases). Germline assignment: CDR1 LNHDA and CDR2 SQIVND (reference sequence). There are 14 residues in the CDR3. V lost 5 bases, J lost 1 base, and 11 bases lay in between. CDR3 nucleotide sequence: TGTGCCAGTAGTGGCCTAGGGGGGAACACTGAAGCTTTCTTT. The encoded protein is CASSGLGGNTEAFF. The entire variable domain, with the rest obtained from reference TRBV19 and TRBJ1-1, is as follows: DGGITQSPKYLFRKEGQNVTLSCEQNLNHDAMYWYRQDPGQGLRLIYYSQIVNDFQKGDIAEGYSVSREKKESFPLTVTSAQKNPTAFYLCASSGLGGNTEAFFGQGTRLTVV.

The CDR3 region is CASSITTGGGSEKLFF. Here the CDR3 DNA reads TGTGCCAGTAGTATAACCACAGGGGGCGGAAGTGAAAAACTGTTTTTT. This chain uses TRBV19 with TRBJ1-4, with 9 nucleotides matching TRBD1. Trimming cost V 2 bases and J 7 bases; bases outside gene matches: 8. The CDR3 runs 16 residues. The V gene's germline CDR1 is LNHDA and CDR2 SQIVND (reference sequence).

The V call is TRBV7-9, the J call TRBJ2-2; TRBD1 matches 7 bases. Per the germline V gene, CDR1 is SEHNR and CDR2 is FQNEAQ (reference sequence). This CDR3 contains 18 residues. V lost 2 bases, J lost 1 base, and 10 bases stayed unmatched. The CDR3 region has the DNA TGTGCCAGCAGCTTATCTTCCCCCGGGACAGAGAACACCGGGGAGCTGTTTTTT. This gives the protein CASSLSSPGTENTGELFF.

The chain joins TRBV7-9 to TRBJ2-6, with 11 nucleotides matching TRBD1. J gave up 1 base and V 6 bases, and 11 bases lay outside the gene matches. CDR3 size: 19 residues. Germline V gene data show CDR1 as SEHNR and CDR2 as FQNEAQ (reference sequence). The DNA for the CDR3 is TGTGCCAGCAGGCCCAAGCTCGGGACAGGGGGTTCTGGGGCCAACGTCCTGACTTTC. Its protein product is CASRPKLGTGGSGANVLTF.

The rearrangement links TRBV5-5 to TRBJ2-1, with TRBD2 as a possible D gene (6 bases). Looked up from germline, CDR1 is SGHKS and CDR2 is YYEKEE (reference sequence). V was trimmed by 4 bases and J by 0 bases, leaving 11 bases between them. There are 15 residues in the CDR3. CDR3 sequence: CASSQGLGSYNEQFF. The CDR3 region has the DNA TGTGCCAGCAGCCAGGGACTGGGCTCCTACAATGAGCAGTTCTTC.

The chain employs TRBV5-5 and TRBJ1-5; TRBD1 agrees at 7 bases. Trimming removed 1 base from V and 3 bases from J; junction bases left unmatched: 1. The CDR3 is 14 amino acids. The germline V gene has CDR1 SGHKS and CDR2 YYEKEE (reference sequence). CDR3 sequence (DNA): TGTGCCAGCAGCTTGACAGGGGACAATCAGCCCCAGCATTTT. It specifies CASSLTGDNQPQHF.

This clone was recorded only once. A junction boundary mismatches the germline segment, possibly from a read error. V and J are TRBV30 and TRBJ2-3; possible D gene TRBD2, 5 bases. Per germline, CDR1 GTSNPN and CDR2 SVGIG (reference sequence). The CDR3 is 13 residues long. CDR3 region: CTWAEASTDTQYF. CDR3 bases: TGTACCTGGGCGGAGGCTAGCACAGATACGCAGTATTTT.

The count of this clone is one. J is TRBJ2-5 and V is TRBV27; D may be TRBD1 (6 bases). CDR1 and CDR2 (germline): MNHEY, SMNVEV (reference sequence). The CDR3 totals 17 residues. V was pared by 2 bases and J by 0 bases, with 16 bases between. CDR3 in amino acids: CASSLLGALPHQETQYF. CDR3 DNA: TGTGCCAGCAGTTTACTGGGGGCGTTACCCCACCAAGAGACCCAGTACTTC.

This chain links TRBV28 with TRBJ2-2; a weak D match, TRBD1 (5 bases). From germline, CDR1 is MDHEN and CDR2 SYDVKM. The V gene lost 5 bases and the J gene lost 4 bases, with 17 bases spanning the gap. The CDR3 consists of 16 residues. Here the CDR3 reads CASSRRTPTGTGELFF. The CDR3 DNA is TGTGCCAGCAGTCGCCGGACACCAACGGGCACCGGGGAGCTGTTTTTT.

This clone has a single count. The chain links TRBV5-5 to TRBJ2-7; possible D gene TRBD2, 6 bases. Trimming took off 0 bases at V and 3 bases at J, with 13 bases between the two ends. The length of the CDR3 is 15 residues. The V gene's germline CDR1 is SGHKS and CDR2 YYEKEE (reference sequence). CDR3 sequence: CASSLGDGLNYEQYF. CDR3 DNA sequence: TGTGCCAGCAGCTTGGGGGACGGACTAAACTACGAGCAGTACTTC.

J is TRBJ1-1 and V is TRBV19; 7 bases align to TRBD1. Trimming took 4 bases from V and 5 from J; bases not matched to a gene: 4. Germline V CDR1 and CDR2: LNHDA, SQIVND (reference sequence). This CDR3 is built from 13 residues. CDR3 in amino acids: CASSNRGGTEAFF. The DNA for the CDR3 is TGTGCCAGTAGTAACAGGGGCGGAACTGAAGCTTTCTTT.

V usage is TRBV27 and J usage is TRBJ1-1; TRBD1 matches 8 bases. This CDR3 comprises 13 residues. Per germline, CDR1 MNHEY and CDR2 SMNVEV (reference sequence). With 8 bases clipped from V and 0 bases from J, the junction kept 2 bases outside the gene matches. Here the CDR3 DNA reads TGTGCCAGCTGGGACAGGATGAACACTGAAGCTTTCTTT. Protein sequence: CASWDRMNTEAFF.

The chain carries TRBV19 and TRBJ2-2; 7 nucleotides line up with TRBD1. The CDR3 covers 15 residues. Germline V gene data show CDR1 as LNHDA and CDR2 as SQIVND (reference sequence). J lost 4 bases, V lost 1 base, and 3 bases had no gene match. CDR3 sequence: CASSIGDRFTGELFF. CDR3 coding DNA: TGTGCCAGTAGTATAGGGGACAGATTCACCGGGGAGCTGTTTTTT.

The chain carries TRBV30 and TRBJ1-3; D unclear. The V end was cut by 3 bases, the J end by 5 bases, with 2 bases between. The CDR3 consists of 10 residues. Germline assignment: CDR1 GTSNPN and CDR2 SVGIG (reference sequence). CDR3 nucleotides: TGTGCCTGGAGCAGAAACACCATATATTTT. It specifies CAWSRNTIYF.

The V gene is TRBV20-1, the J gene TRBJ2-7; TRBD1 matches at 7 bases. The CDR3 length is 14 residues. The ends lost 3 bases at V and 0 bases at J; junction bases unmatched: 5. Per germline, CDR1 DFQATT and CDR2 SNEGSKA (reference sequence). The CDR3 nucleotides read TGCAGTGCTAGTGTATCAGGGGGCTCCTACGAGCAGTACTTC. Its protein product is CSASVSGGSYEQYF.

The CDR3 loop reads CASSQSQVQSYEQYF. DNA of the CDR3: TGTGCCAGCAGCCAAAGCCAGGTTCAATCATACGAGCAGTACTTC. The chain uses TRBV11-2 and TRBJ2-7; D unresolved. Germline loops: CDR1 SGHAT, CDR2 FQNNGV. The CDR3 runs to 15 residues. V shed 5 bases and J shed 4 bases, with 18 bases lying between them. The full variable domain, with the rest looked up from reference TRBV11-2 and TRBJ2-7, is EAGVAQSPRYKIIEKRQSVAFWCNPISGHATLYWYQQILGQGPKLLIQFQNNGVVDDSQLPKDRFSAERLKGVDSTLKIQPAKLEDSAVYLCASSQSQVQSYEQYFGPGTRLTVT.

V is TRBV18 and J is TRBJ2-4; tentatively, D is TRBD2 (5 bases). Trimming took off 1 base at V and 5 bases at J, with 15 bases between the two ends. This CDR3 is 16 amino acids long. CDR1 is KGHSH, CDR2 LQKENI, per germline. Here the CDR3 reads CASSPRAPGSQNIQYF. The CDR3 region has the DNA TGTGCCAGCTCACCACGTGCCCCGGGATCACAAAACATTCAGTACTTC. The full variable domain, completed using reference TRBV18 and TRBJ2-4, is NAGVMQNPRHLVRRRGQEARLRCSPMKGHSHVYWYRQLPEEGLKFMVYLQKENIIDESGMPKERFSAEFPKEGPSILRIQQVVRGDSAAYFCASSPRAPGSQNIQYFGAGTRLSVL.

V usage is TRBV5-1 and J usage is TRBJ2-7; TRBD1 matches 9 bases. Germline-derived CDR1 and CDR2 are SGHRS and YFSETQ. The CDR3 has 15 amino acids. Trimming cost V 3 bases and J 4 bases; bases outside gene matches: 8. DNA of the CDR3: TGCGCCAGCAGCTCACCGGGACAGGGTTTTTACGAGCAGTACTTC. Its translation is CASSSPGQGFYEQYF.

The J gene is TRBJ2-1, the V gene TRBV7-2, with D unresolved. CDR1 and CDR2 (germline): SGHTA, FQGNSA. V gave up 1 base and J gave up 6 bases, with 7 bases separating them. The CDR3 sequence is 13 residues long. Written as DNA, the CDR3 is TGTGCCAGCAGCTTAGGGGCCGCCAATGAGCAGTTCTTC. Its translation: CASSLGAANEQFF.

In its sample, this clone was seen once. V gene TRBV7-9 combines with J gene TRBJ1-6; no clear D gene. Trimming shortened V by 1 base and J by 0 bases, and 4 bases separated the two germline ends. Germline V gives CDR1 SEHNR, CDR2 FQNEAQ (reference sequence). CDR3 length: 15 residues. The CDR3 loop reads CASSLDSSYNSPLHF. CDR3 coding DNA: TGTGCCAGCAGCTTAGATAGCTCCTATAATTCACCCCTCCACTTT. Based on the CDR3 plus reference TRBV7-9 and TRBJ1-6, the full variable domain is DTGVSQNPRHKITKRGQNVTFRCDPISEHNRLYWYRQTLGQGPEFLTYFQNEAQLEKSRLLSDRFSAERPKGSFSTLEIQRTEQGDSAMYLCASSLDSSYNSPLHFGNGTRLTVT.

CDR3 sequence: CASIIGVGELFF. The CDR3 nucleotides are TGTGCCAGCATCATAGGGGTCGGGGAGCTGTTTTTT. The V call is TRBV6-5, the J call TRBJ2-2; possible D gene TRBD1, 5 bases. This CDR3 region has 12 residues. Between the trimmed V and J ends, which lost 7 bases and 7 bases, there was a span of 10 bases. The V gene's germline CDR1 is MNHEY and CDR2 SVGAGI.